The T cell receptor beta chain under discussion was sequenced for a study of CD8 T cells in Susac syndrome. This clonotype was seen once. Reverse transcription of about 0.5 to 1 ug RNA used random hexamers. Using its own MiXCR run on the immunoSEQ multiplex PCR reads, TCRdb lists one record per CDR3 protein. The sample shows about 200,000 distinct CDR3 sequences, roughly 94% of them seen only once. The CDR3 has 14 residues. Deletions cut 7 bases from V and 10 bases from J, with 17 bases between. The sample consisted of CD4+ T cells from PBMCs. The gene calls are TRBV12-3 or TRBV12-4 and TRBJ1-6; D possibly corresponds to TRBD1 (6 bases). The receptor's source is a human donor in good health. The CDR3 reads CASTTYQGQSPLHF. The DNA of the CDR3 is TGTGCCAGCACCACATACCAGGGGCAGTCACCCCTCCACTTT.